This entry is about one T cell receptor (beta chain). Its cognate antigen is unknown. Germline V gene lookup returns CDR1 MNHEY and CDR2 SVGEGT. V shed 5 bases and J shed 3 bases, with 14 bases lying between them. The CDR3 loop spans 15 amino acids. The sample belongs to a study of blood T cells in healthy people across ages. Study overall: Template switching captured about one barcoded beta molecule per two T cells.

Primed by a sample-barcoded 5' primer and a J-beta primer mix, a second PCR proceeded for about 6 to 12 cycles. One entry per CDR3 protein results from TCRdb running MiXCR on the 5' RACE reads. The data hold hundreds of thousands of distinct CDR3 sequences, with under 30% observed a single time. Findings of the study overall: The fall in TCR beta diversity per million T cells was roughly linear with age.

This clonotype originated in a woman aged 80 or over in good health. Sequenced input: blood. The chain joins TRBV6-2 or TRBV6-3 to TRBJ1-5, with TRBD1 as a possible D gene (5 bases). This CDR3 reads CASSNQGQDNQPQHF. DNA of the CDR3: TGTGCCAGCAGTAATCAAGGACAAGACAATCAGCCCCAGCATTTT.